This TCR beta chain was captured in a study of cytomegalovirus exposure and HLA in healthy donors. CDR1 and CDR2 from the germline V gene are LNHNV and YYDKDF (reference sequence). With 0 bases removed from V and 2 bases from J, the gap between germline ends came to 11 bases. The CDR3 loop spans 15 amino acids. Points on this clone: What it binds is not known.

Study-wide findings and caveats: It was only CMV serostatus that was available as immune exposure information. The study designated about 160 TCR beta chains cytomegalovirus-associated. According to reports, the classifier identified cytomegalovirus status with high specificity and sensitivity. TCR association rates varied by HLA locus in a later analysis, with DRB1 highest and HLA-C lowest.

The PCR used 60 Vbeta and 13 Jbeta primers. The repertoire was sequenced with immunoSEQ multiplex PCR; TCRdb's copy has only in-frame clones and lacks some. The sample consists of 80,000 to 95,000 clones, roughly 79% of them appearing once. The sequence derives from a young man in good health and CMV-seropositive. Sequencing input: PBMCs. The gene calls are TRBV15 and TRBJ2-7; D perhaps matches TRBD2 (6 bases). CDR3 loop: CATSRDSREAYEQYF. The CDR3 coding sequence is TGTGCCACCAGCAGAGATAGCAGGGAGGCCTACGAGCAGTACTTC.